The subject of this entry is one T cell receptor beta chain. Its antigen remains unknown. One end of the junction varies from germline; a read error may be responsible. The sample comes from a study of glioma-infiltrating T cells. Whole-study findings and limits: Only very few CDR3 sequences appeared in both tissue and blood.

Using RNA template, CDR3s of TCR alpha and beta were amplified with iRepertoire arm-PCR. Input was roughly 85-450 ng of tissue mRNA or PBMC total RNA. TCRdb used MiXCR to reprocess the multiplex PCR reads, holding one entry per CDR3 protein. The data contain approximately 190,000 distinct CDR3 sequences, roughly 32% of them singletons. The CDR3 runs to 15 residues. Germline V gives CDR1 SQVTM, CDR2 ANQGSEA. The TCR sequence derives from a human donor with low-grade glioma or glioblastoma, undergoing nonglioma brain surgery, or in good health (not recorded which). The chain employs TRBV29-1 and TRBJ2-3, with 12 positions matching TRBD2. Input material: glioma tissue, nonneoplastic brain tissue, or PBMCs (not recorded which). CDR3 DNA sequence: TGCATCGTTGAAGATGCACTAGCGGGAGGATATACGCAGTATTTT. It translates to CIVEDALAGGYTQYF.